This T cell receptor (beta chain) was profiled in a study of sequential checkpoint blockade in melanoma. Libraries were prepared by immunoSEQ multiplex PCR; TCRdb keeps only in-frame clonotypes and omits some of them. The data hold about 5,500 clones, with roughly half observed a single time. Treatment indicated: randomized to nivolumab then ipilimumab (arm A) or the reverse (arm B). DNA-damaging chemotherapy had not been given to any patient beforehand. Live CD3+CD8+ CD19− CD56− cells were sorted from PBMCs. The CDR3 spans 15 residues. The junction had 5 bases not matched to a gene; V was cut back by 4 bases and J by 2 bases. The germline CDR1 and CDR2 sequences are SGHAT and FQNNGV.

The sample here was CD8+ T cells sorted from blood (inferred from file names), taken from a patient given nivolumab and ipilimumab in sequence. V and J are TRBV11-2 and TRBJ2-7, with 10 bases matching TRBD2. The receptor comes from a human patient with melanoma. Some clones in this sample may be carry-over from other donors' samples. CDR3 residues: CASSSGLAFTYEQYF. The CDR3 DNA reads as TGTGCCAGCAGCTCGGGACTAGCGTTTACCTACGAGCAGTACTTC.